The entry that follows covers one T cell receptor (beta chain) sequence. What it binds is unknown. The source of the sample is a study of cytomegalovirus exposure and HLA in healthy donors. Overall study results and limits: Using a false discovery rate of 0.05, a later analysis showed that about 16,000 TCR beta sequences were associated with HLA alleles. In an earlier analysis, most TCR beta V segments were productive about 87% or about 30% of the time. The study reported that TCR beta sequences accurately predicted HLA-A and HLA-B alleles in most subjects.

The study ran its PCR with 60 Vbeta and 13 Jbeta primers. Repertoires were generated with immunoSEQ multiplex PCR, while TCRdb's copy carries only in-frame clones and drops some. The data contain some 150,000 clones, more than 65% of them seen just once; the ten biggest clones take up less than 2%. V lost 1 base, J lost 0 bases, and 9 bases lay in between. The length of the CDR3 is 16 residues. The germline CDR1 and CDR2 sequences are LNHNV and YYDKDF (reference sequence). The source material was PBMCs. The chain uses TRBV15 and TRBJ2-2; D call uncertain. The clonotype was recovered from a male donor in good health and CMV-seronegative. The CDR3 DNA reads TGTGCCACCAGCAGAGGGCCCAGATCGAACACCGGGGAGCTGTTTTTT. Translating gives CATSRGPRSNTGELFF.